These 30 T cell receptor beta chains came from one sample sequenced in a study of blood T cell repertoires in COVID-19. TCRdb keeps only in-frame clones here, not all; method: immunoSEQ multiplex PCR. The top ten hold just under 6.5% of the sample, which has approximately 51,000 clones, about 89% seen once. What was sequenced was peripheral blood. The receptors stem from a man aged 65 to 85 with active COVID-19.

The rearrangement links TRBV5-1 to TRBJ2-7, with 11 bases matching TRBD1. The CDR3 has 15 amino acids. J gave up 4 bases and V 4 bases, and 7 bases lay outside the gene matches. CDR1 SGHRS and CDR2 YFSETQ come from the germline V gene. The CDR3: CASSGRDRGDYEQYF. The CDR3, as DNA: TGCGCCAGCAGCGGCCGGGACAGGGGGGATTACGAGCAGTACTTC.

About this clone: Other DNA sequences in this sample translate to the same CDR3. The V and J genes are TRBV28 and TRBJ1-2, with D perhaps matching TRBD1 (6 bases). The CDR3 is 13 amino acids. V lost 6 bases and J lost 4, with 12 bases in between. Looked up from germline, CDR1 is MDHEN and CDR2 is SYDVKM. The CDR3 region is CASSSGVGYGYTF. The CDR3 region has the DNA TGTGCCAGCAGCTCAGGGGTCGGCTATGGCTACACCTTC.

This sequence joins TRBV15 and TRBJ2-3; D remains ambiguous. The V gene's germline CDR1 is LNHNV and CDR2 YYDKDF (reference sequence). Trimming cost V 4 bases and J 6 bases, with 11 bases left between them. There are 13 residues in the CDR3. The DNA of the CDR3 is TGTGCCACCAGCACTCAGTCTTTGGATACGCAGTATTTT. Translation gives CATSTQSLDTQYF.

This chain links TRBV15 with TRBJ1-3, with a weak D call TRBD1 (6 bases). V was cut by 1 base and J by 2 bases, with 9 bases left in between. The CDR3 has 15 amino acids. From germline, CDR1 is LNHNV and CDR2 YYDKDF (reference sequence). The CDR3 loop is CATSRVGGTGNTIYF. Written as DNA, the CDR3 is TGTGCCACCAGCAGAGTTGGGGGCACTGGAAACACCATATATTTT.

The chain couples TRBV10-3 to TRBJ2-7; D is unresolved. This CDR3 contains 15 residues. The V gene's germline CDR1 is ENHRY and CDR2 SYGVKD. V was shortened by 6 bases and J by 4 bases, with 19 bases between the two germline ends. This CDR3 is CAIRQPGDGQYEQYF. The CDR3 coding sequence is TGTGCCATCAGACAACCGGGTGACGGCCAGTACGAGCAGTACTTC.

The chain is built from TRBV2 and TRBJ2-5; TRBD1 might be the D (6 bases). CDR3 length equals 16 residues. Germline V CDR1 and CDR2: SNHLY, FYNNEI. V shed 6 bases and J shed 3 bases, with 20 bases lying between them. The CDR3 DNA is TGTGCCAGCAGGAACCGACTCAGGGGCGAAAAAGAGACCCAGTACTTC. It codes for CASRNRLRGEKETQYF. Filled out from reference TRBV2 and TRBJ2-5, the complete variable domain reads EPEVTQTPSHQVTQMGQEVILRCVPISNHLYFYWYRQILGQKVEFLVSFYNNEISEKSEIFDDQFSVERPDGSNFTLKIRSTKLEDSAMYFCASRNRLRGEKETQYFGPGTRLLVL.

The rearrangement joins TRBV28 to TRBJ2-4; TRBD1 matches 7 bases. Germline V gene sequence: CDR1 MDHEN, CDR2 SYDVKM. The J segment lost 6 bases and the V segment lost 4 bases, leaving 6 bases of the junction unmatched. The CDR3 length is 14 residues. CDR3 sequence reads: CASSSGQVPNIQYF. In DNA, the CDR3 is TGTGCCAGCAGTTCCGGACAGGTTCCAAACATTCAGTACTTC.

The V and J genes are TRBV30 and TRBJ1-4; 8 bases are a match to TRBD1. J lost 5 bases, V lost 5 bases, and 4 bases had no gene match. The CDR3 runs 13 residues. Germline V gene data show CDR1 as GTSNPN and CDR2 as SVGIG (reference sequence). As DNA, the CDR3 is TGTGCCTGGGGACAGGGATGGAATGAAAAACTGTTTTTT. It is translated as CAWGQGWNEKLFF.

The gene calls are TRBV4-1 and TRBJ1-2; weak D call: TRBD1 (6 bases). This CDR3 contains 16 residues. Germline V lookup: CDR1 MGHRA, CDR2 YSYEKL. Trimming left V 0 bases short and J 7 bases short, with 18 bases between. This chain's CDR3 is CASSQDGAITGSGYTF. The CDR3 DNA is TGCGCCAGCAGCCAAGATGGGGCCATAACAGGGAGTGGCTACACCTTC.

The genes are TRBV29-1 and TRBJ1-5; no clear D. Trimming cost V 4 bases and J 10 bases, with 14 bases left between them. The CDR3 totals 12 residues. CDR1 and CDR2 from the germline V gene are SQVTM and ANQGSEA. Here the CDR3 reads CSVGETNTPQHF. In DNA, the CDR3 is TGCAGCGTTGGGGAGACTAATACACCCCAGCATTTT.

The CDR3 nucleotides are TGTGCCAGCAGTCCCAGGGGGCAGCCACTGTTTTTT. Encoded protein: CASSPRGQPLFF. This sequence joins TRBV3-1 (or the pseudogene TRBV3-2) and TRBJ2-2; TRBD1 matches at 8 bases. V was pared by 6 bases and J by 14 bases, with 8 bases of the junction left unmatched. The CDR3 has 12 amino acids. In germline, CDR1 is LGHDT, CDR2 YNNKEL (reference sequence).

The rearrangement links TRBV4-1 to TRBJ1-1; tentative D call: TRBD1 (6 bases). CDR3 length equals 16 residues. V dropped 1 base and J dropped 4 bases, with 16 bases sitting between them. Germline loops: CDR1 MGHRA, CDR2 YSYEKL. CDR3 sequence (DNA): TGCGCCAGCAGCCAAGGTGGCAGGGGTTTGAGCACTGAAGCTTTCTTT. It translates to CASSQGGRGLSTEAFF.

The chain employs TRBV2 and TRBJ1-5; 8 nucleotides align to TRBD1. The V gene's germline CDR1 is SNHLY and CDR2 FYNNEI. The CDR3 contains 16 residues. The trim removed 7 bases at V and 0 bases at J, leaving 8 bases unmatched. As DNA, the CDR3 is TGTGCCAGCATGCCAGGGGGCACCCATAGCAATCAGCCCCAGCATTTT. Protein sequence: CASMPGGTHSNQPQHF. Full variable domain (outside the CDR3, taken from reference TRBV2 and TRBJ1-5): EPEVTQTPSHQVTQMGQEVILRCVPISNHLYFYWYRQILGQKVEFLVSFYNNEISEKSEIFDDQFSVERPDGSNFTLKIRSTKLEDSAMYFCASMPGGTHSNQPQHFGDGTRLSIL.

The V call is TRBV2, the J call TRBJ2-7; D is unresolved. The CDR3 spans 12 residues. Germline CDR1 is SNHLY and CDR2 is FYNNEI. Deletions cut 6 bases from V and 0 bases from J, with 6 bases between. As DNA, the CDR3 is TGTGCCAGCAGCCCCAGCTCCTACGAGCAGTACTTC. Protein sequence: CASSPSSYEQYF. The whole variable domain, filled in from reference TRBV2 and TRBJ2-7, reads EPEVTQTPSHQVTQMGQEVILRCVPISNHLYFYWYRQILGQKVEFLVSFYNNEISEKSEIFDDQFSVERPDGSNFTLKIRSTKLEDSAMYFCASSPSSYEQYFGPGTRLTVT.

The V call is TRBV18, the J call TRBJ1-5; D gene ambiguous. The CDR3 is made up of 16 amino acids. Germline V gene sequence: CDR1 KGHSH, CDR2 LQKENI. V lost 4 bases and J lost 7, with 20 bases in between. CDR3 sequence reads: CASSHSPGRGEQPQHF. In DNA form, the CDR3 reads TGTGCCAGCTCACACTCGCCGGGGAGAGGTGAACAGCCCCAGCATTTT.

A note on this clone: Sequence at one end of the junction differs from germline and may be a read error. The J gene is TRBJ2-5, the V gene TRBV7-6; D may be TRBD2 (7 bases). This CDR3 spans 13 amino acids. CDR1 SGHVS and CDR2 FNYEAQ come from the germline V gene. CDR3 sequence reads: CASRLGGGETQYF. DNA of the CDR3: TGTGCCAGCAGATTAGGGGGGGGAGAGACCCAGTACTTC.

The chain carries TRBV12-3 or TRBV12-4 and TRBJ1-2; 7 bases align to TRBD1. Losses at the gene ends were 5 bases for V and 6 bases for J; bases not matched to a gene: 6. CDR3 length: 13 residues. CDR3 region: CASSLYRGHGYTF. CDR3 nucleotide sequence: TGTGCCAGCAGTCTTTACAGGGGTCATGGCTACACCTTC.

The chain joins TRBV4-1 to TRBJ2-2; 11 bases match TRBD2. CDR1 and CDR2 (germline): MGHRA, YSYEKL. V gave up 6 bases and J gave up 7 bases; unmatched junction bases: 4. This CDR3 spans 14 amino acids. The CDR3 here is CASRYSGGVGELFF. The CDR3 DNA follows: TGCGCCAGCAGATATAGCGGGGGGGTCGGGGAGCTGTTTTTT.

This clone was detected once. The chain recombines TRBV30 with TRBJ2-3; D might be TRBD1 (6 bases). Trimming removed 3 bases at V and 2 bases at J, with 9 bases between. This CDR3 has 13 residues. The germline CDR1 and CDR2 sequences are GTSNPN and SVGIG (reference sequence). For the CDR3, the DNA is TGTGCCTGGAGGCTGGGGGCCACAGATACGCAGTATTTT. This encodes CAWRLGATDTQYF.

V and J are TRBV29-1 and TRBJ2-7, with TRBD1 matching over 11 bases. Germline lookup yields CDR1 SQVTM and CDR2 ANQGSEA. This CDR3 has 15 residues. With 2 bases clipped from V and 4 bases from J, the junction kept 7 bases outside the gene matches. The CDR3 region is CSVEFGGQGVYEQYF. The CDR3 nucleotides are TGCAGCGTTGAATTCGGGGGACAGGGGGTGTACGAGCAGTACTTC.

The chain joins TRBV5-4 to TRBJ2-5; possibly TRBD2 for D (5 bases). The CDR3 is 14 amino acids. The V end lost 4 bases, the J end lost 5 bases, and 15 bases lay between the germline ends. Germline V gene data show CDR1 as SGHNT and CDR2 as YYREEE (reference sequence). The CDR3 reads CASSIKGSGETQYF. The CDR3 DNA sequence: TGTGCCAGCAGCATCAAGGGATCGGGGGAGACCCAGTACTTC.

The rearrangement links TRBV30 to TRBJ1-2; a weak D match, TRBD1 (6 bases). The germline V and J ends were trimmed by 2 bases and 0 bases, with 10 bases remaining between them. The CDR3 extends over 14 amino acids. The germline CDR1 and CDR2 sequences are GTSNPN and SVGIG (reference sequence). CDR3: CAWSRGGTNYGYTF. The CDR3 nucleotides read TGTGCCTGGAGTAGGGGGGGTACTAACTATGGCTACACCTTC.

The rearrangement joins TRBV29-1 to TRBJ2-5, with a weak D call TRBD2 (6 bases). Germline-derived CDR1 and CDR2 are SQVTM and ANQGSEA. Trimming stripped 4 bases from V and 0 bases from J, with 6 bases between. The CDR3 contains 12 residues. The CDR3: CSVGGNQETQYF. The CDR3 bases are TGCAGCGTTGGCGGGAACCAAGAGACCCAGTACTTC.

The chain carries TRBV24-1 and TRBJ2-3, with D perhaps TRBD1 (5 bases). Trimming pared 4 bases from V and 5 bases from J, leaving 6 bases between. The V gene's germline CDR1 is KGHDR and CDR2 SFDVKD. This CDR3 has 12 amino acids. The CDR3 spells CATSERGDTQYF. DNA of the CDR3: TGTGCCACCAGTGAAAGGGGAGATACGCAGTATTTT.

The chain is built from TRBV4-1 and TRBJ1-2, with 11 bases matching TRBD1. V gave up 3 bases and J gave up 1 base; unmatched junction bases: 4. Germline-derived CDR1 and CDR2 are MGHRA and YSYEKL. The CDR3 sequence is 16 residues long. In nucleotides, the CDR3 is TGCGCCAGCAGCCAGACAGGGACAGGGGGTAACTATGGCTACACCTTC. Its translation: CASSQTGTGGNYGYTF.

The genes are TRBV6-6 and TRBJ2-1; 8 bases are shared with TRBD1. Germline V lookup: CDR1 MNHNY, CDR2 SVGAGI (reference sequence). V dropped 2 bases and J dropped 0; count of bases not matched to a gene: 3. This CDR3 region has 16 residues. CDR3 sequence reads: CASSYRTGLSYNEQFF. Here the CDR3 DNA reads TGTGCCAGCAGTTACCGGACAGGGCTCTCCTACAATGAGCAGTTCTTC.

J is TRBJ1-5 and V is TRBV5-4; D is unresolved. The CDR3 contains 13 residues. V dropped 3 bases and J dropped 3 bases, with 7 bases sitting between them. The germline gives CDR1 SGHNT, CDR2 YYREEE (reference sequence). The CDR3: CASSSGYNQPQHF. The CDR3 region has the DNA TGTGCCAGCAGCTCGGGGTACAATCAGCCCCAGCATTTT.

The V call is TRBV6-1, the J call TRBJ2-1, with TRBD2 as a possible D gene (6 bases). Germline CDR1 MNHNS, CDR2 SASEGT. The CDR3 is 14 amino acids. V dropped 3 bases and J dropped 4 bases, with 10 bases sitting between them. CDR3 residues: CASSDRGYYNEQFF. The DNA for the CDR3 is TGTGCCAGCAGTGATCGGGGGTATTACAATGAGCAGTTCTTC.

V gene TRBV2 combines with J gene TRBJ1-5; 9 bases are a match to TRBD1. The V and J ends lost 8 bases and 5 bases, in that order; junction bases with no gene match: 4. CDR3 length: 13 residues. Germline V CDR1 and CDR2: SNHLY, FYNNEI. The CDR3 reads CASGQGLDQPQHF. For the CDR3, the DNA is TGTGCCAGCGGACAGGGGCTCGATCAGCCCCAGCATTTT.

This chain links TRBV9 with TRBJ2-1; D is perhaps TRBD2 (7 bases). V lost 4 bases, J lost 3 bases, and 14 bases lay in between. This CDR3 spans 15 amino acids. CDR1 is SGDLS, CDR2 YYNGEE, per germline. CDR3 in DNA: TGTGCCAGCAGCTTTGGGGGGGCCGGCTACAATGAGCAGTTCTTC. Amino acid sequence: CASSFGGAGYNEQFF.